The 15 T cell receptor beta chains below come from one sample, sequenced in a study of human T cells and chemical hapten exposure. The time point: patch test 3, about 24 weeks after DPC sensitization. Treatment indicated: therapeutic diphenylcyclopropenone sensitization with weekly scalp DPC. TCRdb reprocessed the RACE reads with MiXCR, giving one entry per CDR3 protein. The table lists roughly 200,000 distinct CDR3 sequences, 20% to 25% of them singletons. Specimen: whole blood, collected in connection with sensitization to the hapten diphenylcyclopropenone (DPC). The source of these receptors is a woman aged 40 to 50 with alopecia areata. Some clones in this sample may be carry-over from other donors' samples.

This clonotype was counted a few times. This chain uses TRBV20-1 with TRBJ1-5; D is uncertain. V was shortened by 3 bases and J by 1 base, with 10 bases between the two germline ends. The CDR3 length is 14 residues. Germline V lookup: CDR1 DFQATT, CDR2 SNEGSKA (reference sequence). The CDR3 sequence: CSASKAVSNQPQHF. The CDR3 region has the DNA TGCAGTGCTAGTAAGGCCGTAAGCAATCAGCCCCAGCATTTT.

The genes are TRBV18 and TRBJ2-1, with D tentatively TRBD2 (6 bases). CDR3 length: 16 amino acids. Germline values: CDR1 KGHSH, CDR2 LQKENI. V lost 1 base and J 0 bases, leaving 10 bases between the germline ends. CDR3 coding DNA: TGTGCCAGCTCACCACTCGCGGGGCGCTCCTACAATGAGCAGTTCTTC. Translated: CASSPLAGRSYNEQFF.

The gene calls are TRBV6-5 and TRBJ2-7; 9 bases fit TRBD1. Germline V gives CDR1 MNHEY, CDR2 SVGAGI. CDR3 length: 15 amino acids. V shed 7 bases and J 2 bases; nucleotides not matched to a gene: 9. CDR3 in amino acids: CASIYLGTGTYEQYF. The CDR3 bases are TGTGCCAGCATTTATCTCGGGACAGGGACCTACGAGCAGTACTTC.

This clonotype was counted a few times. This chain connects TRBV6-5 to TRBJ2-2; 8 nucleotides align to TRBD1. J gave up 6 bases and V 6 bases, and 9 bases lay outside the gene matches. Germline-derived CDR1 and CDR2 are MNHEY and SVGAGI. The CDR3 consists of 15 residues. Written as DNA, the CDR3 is TGTGCCAGCAGATTAACCACGACAGGGGCCGGGGAGCTGTTTTTT. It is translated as CASRLTTTGAGELFF.

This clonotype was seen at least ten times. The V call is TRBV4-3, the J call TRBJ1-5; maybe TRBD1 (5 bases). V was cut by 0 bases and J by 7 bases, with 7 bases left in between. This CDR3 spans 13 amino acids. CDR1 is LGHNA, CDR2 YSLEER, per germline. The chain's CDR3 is CASSQDRAQPQHF. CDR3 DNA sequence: TGCGCCAGCAGCCAAGACAGGGCGCAGCCCCAGCATTTT.

This CDR3 is CASTRRSVSNQPQHF. The CDR3 nucleotides are TGTGCCAGCACCAGGAGGAGCGTGAGCAATCAGCCCCAGCATTTT. The chain is built from TRBV7-2 and TRBJ1-5; D ambiguous. Between the trimmed V and J ends, which lost 7 bases and 1 base, there was a span of 14 bases. Germline lookup yields CDR1 SGHTA and CDR2 FQGNSA. The CDR3 is 15 amino acids.

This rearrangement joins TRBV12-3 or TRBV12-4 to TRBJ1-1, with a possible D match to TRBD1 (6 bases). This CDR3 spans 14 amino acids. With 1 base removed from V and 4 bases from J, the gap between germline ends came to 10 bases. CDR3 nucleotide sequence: TGTGCCAGCAGTTTAGGGGGGGCGATCACTGAAGCTTTCTTT. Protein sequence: CASSLGGAITEAFF.

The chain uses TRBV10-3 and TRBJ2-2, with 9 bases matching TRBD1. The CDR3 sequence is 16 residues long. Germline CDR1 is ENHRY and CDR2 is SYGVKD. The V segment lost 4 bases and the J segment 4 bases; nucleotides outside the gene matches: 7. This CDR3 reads CAISVPQGAGTGELFF. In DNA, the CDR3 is TGTGCCATCAGTGTCCCACAGGGGGCGGGCACCGGGGAGCTGTTTTTT.

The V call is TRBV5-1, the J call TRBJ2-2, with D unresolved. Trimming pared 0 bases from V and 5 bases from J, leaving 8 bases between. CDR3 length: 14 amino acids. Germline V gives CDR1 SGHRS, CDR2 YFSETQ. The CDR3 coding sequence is TGCGCCAGCAGCTTGGGCCACAAGACCGGGGAGCTGTTTTTT. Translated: CASSLGHKTGELFF.

CDR3 sequence: CACQEGSTRYTF. The DNA for the CDR3 is TGTGCCTGTCAGGAGGGGAGCACTCGCTACACCTTC. This sequence joins TRBV30 and TRBJ1-2; tentative D call: TRBD1 (5 bases). The V and J ends lost 6 bases and 9 bases respectively, with 17 bases between them. Germline V CDR1 and CDR2: GTSNPN, SVGIG (reference sequence). The CDR3 is 12 residues long.

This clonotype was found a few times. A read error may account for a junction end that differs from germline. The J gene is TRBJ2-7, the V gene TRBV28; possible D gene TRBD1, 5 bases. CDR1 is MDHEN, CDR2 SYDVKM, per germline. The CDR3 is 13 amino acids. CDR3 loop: CASSLTGSHEQYF. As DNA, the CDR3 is TGTGCCAGCAGTTTAACAGGCTCCCACGAGCAGTACTTC.

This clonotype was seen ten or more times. The CDR3 here is CASSFQERYEQYF. The CDR3 DNA is TGTGCCAGTAGTTTCCAGGAACGCTACGAGCAGTACTTC. The chain is built from TRBV19 and TRBJ2-7, with D unclear. From germline, CDR1 is LNHDA and CDR2 SQIVND (reference sequence). The V end lost 5 bases, the J end lost 3 bases, and 11 bases lay between the germline ends. The CDR3 runs to 13 residues.

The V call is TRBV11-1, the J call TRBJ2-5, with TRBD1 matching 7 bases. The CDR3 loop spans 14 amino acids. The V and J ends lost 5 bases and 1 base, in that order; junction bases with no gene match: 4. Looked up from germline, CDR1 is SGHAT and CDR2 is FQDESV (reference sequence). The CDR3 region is CASSRGDSQETQYF. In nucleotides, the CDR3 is TGTGCCAGCAGCAGAGGGGACAGCCAAGAGACCCAGTACTTC.

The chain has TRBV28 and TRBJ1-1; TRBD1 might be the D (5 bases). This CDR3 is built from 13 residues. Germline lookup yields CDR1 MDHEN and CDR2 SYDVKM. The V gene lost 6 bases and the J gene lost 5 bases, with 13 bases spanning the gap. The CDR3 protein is CASRGQGPTEAFF. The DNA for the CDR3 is TGTGCCAGCAGGGGGCAGGGCCCAACTGAAGCTTTCTTT.

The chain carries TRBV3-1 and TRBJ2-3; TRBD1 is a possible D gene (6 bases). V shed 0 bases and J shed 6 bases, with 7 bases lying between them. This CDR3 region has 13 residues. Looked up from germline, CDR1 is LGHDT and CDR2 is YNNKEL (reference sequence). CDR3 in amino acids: CASSQDQGDTQYF. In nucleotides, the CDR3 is TGTGCCAGCAGCCAAGATCAGGGGGATACGCAGTATTTT.